What follows describes a single T cell receptor (beta chain). No antigen is known for it. A sample-barcoded 5' primer and a J-beta primer mix were used in a second PCR of about 7 to 11 cycles. TCRdb used MiXCR to reprocess the 5' RACE reads, holding one entry per CDR3 protein. The sample contains 1.5 million to 2 million distinct CDR3 sequences, about 35% of which appear only once. This entry is derived from a study of blood T cells in healthy people across ages. Study-wide context: Template-switching capture recovered about one barcoded beta molecule per two T cells.

Notes on the study in general: PBMCs were not sorted, which prevented a conclusive comparison of naive versus antigen-experienced cells. As age increased, TCR beta diversity per million T cells fell in a roughly linear fashion.

This CDR3 comprises 18 residues. Germline V gene lookup returns CDR1 WSHSY and CDR2 SAAADI. Deletions cut 0 bases from V and 0 bases from J, with 15 bases between. This sequence joins TRBV10-2 and TRBJ2-1; either TRBD1 or TRBD2 may fit D (6 bases each). This sequence was found in a woman aged 25 to 39 in good health. Specimen: blood. The CDR3 loop reads CASSESGWGAFSYNEQFF. CDR3 nucleotides: TGCGCCAGCAGTGAGTCAGGGTGGGGGGCCTTCTCCTACAATGAGCAGTTCTTC.